This T cell receptor beta chain was retrieved from a study of control samples from healthy donors and cancer patients. The method was immunoSEQ multiplex PCR; TCRdb's version includes in-frame clones alone and lacks a portion of them. Counted here are roughly 370,000 clones, 80% to 95% occurring once; the ten biggest clones make up about 6.3%. The CDR3 sequence is 18 residues long. V dropped 5 bases and J dropped 0 bases, with 23 bases sitting between them. The V gene's germline CDR1 is MNHEY and CDR2 SVGEGT. The rearrangement joins TRBV6-2 or TRBV6-3 to TRBJ2-7; D tentatively reads TRBD1 or TRBD2 (8 bases each). Sequencing input: PBMCs. This clonotype was sampled from a man in his forties with head and neck cancer. The CDR3 reads CASSPGGLAGRHSYEQYF. In DNA form, the CDR3 reads TGTGCCAGCAGTCCAGGGGGCCTAGCGGGCCGACACTCCTACGAGCAGTACTTC.